One sample yielded the 32 T cell receptor beta chains listed below, sequenced in a study of blood T cell repertoires in COVID-19. Generated by immunoSEQ multiplex PCR, the TCRdb table keeps only in-frame clones and is missing some. The table lists hundreds of thousands of clones, around nine tenths of them singletons. What was sequenced was PBMCs or T cells enriched from blood (not recorded which). The receptors were gathered from a woman between 50 and 59 years old who had recovered from COVID-19.

The rearrangement joins TRBV18 to TRBJ1-4; D remains unclear. V was shortened by 3 bases and J by 5 bases, with 13 bases between the two germline ends. The CDR3 contains 15 residues. CDR1 KGHSH and CDR2 LQKENI come from the germline V gene. The CDR3 DNA sequence: TGTGCCAGCTCACCTTCGTCCTTCGAGAATGAAAAACTGTTTTTT. Its protein product is CASSPSSFENEKLFF.

The rearrangement uses TRBV9 and TRBJ2-2, with a possible D match to TRBD1 (6 bases). This CDR3 contains 20 residues. Trimming cost V 0 bases and J 7 bases, with 28 bases left between them. In germline, CDR1 is SGDLS, CDR2 YYNGEE. CDR3 DNA: TGTGCCAGCAGCGTAGGACAGGCGAGCCGCATGGGTCCCGTCTTCGGGGAGCTGTTTTTT. It is translated as CASSVGQASRMGPVFGELFF.

This clone showed up just once. The chain is built from TRBV5-6 and TRBJ1-2; tentatively, D is TRBD1 (6 bases). The CDR3 has 14 residues. Germline CDR1 SGHDT, CDR2 YYEEEE. V shed 3 bases and J shed 4 bases, with 13 bases lying between them. CDR3: CASSSTGLGYGYTF. The CDR3, as DNA: TGTGCCAGCAGCTCGACAGGCCTCGGCTATGGCTACACCTTC.

The genes are TRBV5-1 and TRBJ1-5, with TRBD1 as a possible D gene (5 bases). Trimming took off 7 bases at V and 5 bases at J, with 13 bases between the two ends. CDR1 SGHRS and CDR2 YFSETQ come from the germline V gene. The CDR3 runs to 13 residues. CDR3 residues: CASGKGDYQPQHF. CDR3 DNA sequence: TGCGCCAGCGGCAAAGGGGATTATCAGCCCCAGCATTTT.

This rearrangement joins TRBV10-2 to TRBJ2-7; 10 bases are shared with TRBD1. CDR1 and CDR2 from the germline V gene are WSHSY and SAAADI. CDR3 size: 14 residues. V was clipped by 6 bases and J by 5 bases; unmatched bases: 7. The CDR3, as DNA: TGCGCCAGCAGAAAACCGGGACAGGGGAACGAGCAGTACTTC. This codes for CASRKPGQGNEQYF.

The chain links TRBV7-9 to TRBJ2-2; 10 bases fit TRBD1. This CDR3 has 14 amino acids. The junction had 2 bases not matched to a gene; V was cut back by 5 bases and J by 5 bases. Germline loops: CDR1 SEHNR, CDR2 FQNEAQ (reference sequence). DNA for the CDR3: TGTGCCAGCAGCCTGGGACAGGGGACCGGGGAGCTGTTTTTT. Protein: CASSLGQGTGELFF. The variable domain in full, completed from reference TRBV7-9 and TRBJ2-2, reads DTGVSQNPRHKITKRGQNVTFRCDPISEHNRLYWYRQTLGQGPEFLTYFQNEAQLEKSRLLSDRFSAERPKGSFSTLEIQRTEQGDSAMYLCASSLGQGTGELFFGEGSRLTVL.

The genes are TRBV11-2 and TRBJ1-2; weak D call: TRBD1 (6 bases). Trimming stripped 1 base from V and 5 bases from J, with 14 bases between. Per germline, CDR1 SGHAT and CDR2 FQNNGV. This CDR3 region has 15 residues. In DNA, the CDR3 is TGTGCCAGCAGCTTAGCGCTGGGGGCGGAGTATGGCTACACCTTC. Its translation: CASSLALGAEYGYTF.

V is TRBV19 and J is TRBJ1-5; unclear D gene. V lost 3 bases and J lost 4, with 16 bases in between. Germline V gene lookup returns CDR1 LNHDA and CDR2 SQIVND (reference sequence). The CDR3 has 16 amino acids. Written as DNA, the CDR3 is TGTGCCAGTAGTATCTCCTTGGGAGGATCTAATCAGCCCCAGCATTTT. It codes for CASSISLGGSNQPQHF.

V is TRBV5-1 and J is TRBJ1-1, with D maybe TRBD1 (5 bases). The germline V and J ends were trimmed by 5 bases and 4 bases, with 21 bases remaining between them. This CDR3 has 16 amino acids. The germline gives CDR1 SGHRS, CDR2 YFSETQ. The CDR3 sequence: CASSPNAQGGGTEAFF. Written as DNA, the CDR3 is TGCGCCAGCAGTCCTAACGCCCAGGGAGGAGGCACTGAAGCTTTCTTT.

The chain recombines TRBV28 with TRBJ1-1; D is perhaps TRBD1 (6 bases). V dropped 9 bases and J dropped 4 bases, with 12 bases sitting between them. This CDR3 is built from 12 residues. Germline assignment: CDR1 MDHEN and CDR2 SYDVKM. In DNA form, the CDR3 reads TGTGCCAGTCGGGGGGCGCCCACTGAAGCTTTCTTT. As protein: CASRGAPTEAFF.

This sequence joins TRBV4-2 and TRBJ1-3; possibly TRBD1 for D (5 bases). Per germline, CDR1 LGHNA and CDR2 YNFKEQ. Trimming stripped 0 bases from V and 1 base from J, with 19 bases between. There are 19 residues in the CDR3. The CDR3 nucleotides are TGTGCCAGCAGCCAAGATCTGGCAGGGTATTACCTTTCTGGAAACACCATATATTTT. It encodes CASSQDLAGYYLSGNTIYF.

The rearrangement uses TRBV6-5 and TRBJ2-3; 8 bases align to TRBD2. V gave up 7 bases and J gave up 5 bases; unmatched junction bases: 8. The length of the CDR3 is 14 residues. The V gene's germline CDR1 is MNHEY and CDR2 SVGAGI. DNA for the CDR3: TGTGCCAGCAATTTCGGGGGGGCGGTAGATACGCAGTATTTT. Translated, it gives CASNFGGAVDTQYF.

CDR3: CAISGISGNTIYF. CDR3 DNA sequence: TGTGCCATCAGTGGTATCTCTGGAAACACCATATATTTT. V and J are TRBV10-3 and TRBJ1-3; no definite D call. The CDR3 runs to 13 residues. V was pared by 4 bases and J by 0 bases, with 4 bases between. The germline gives CDR1 ENHRY, CDR2 SYGVKD.

The chain is built from TRBV4-1 and TRBJ2-1; TRBD2 is a possible D gene (5 bases). V dropped 2 bases and J dropped 6 bases, with 11 bases sitting between them. This CDR3 is built from 14 residues. CDR1 is MGHRA, CDR2 YSYEKL, per germline. CDR3 loop: CASSQIGGVNEQFF. DNA for the CDR3: TGCGCCAGCAGCCAAATTGGAGGAGTCAATGAGCAGTTCTTC.

The chain joins TRBV7-9 to TRBJ1-1, with D possibly TRBD1 on 6 matching bases. Trimming cost V 4 bases and J 0 bases, with 15 bases left between them. Germline lookup yields CDR1 SEHNR and CDR2 FQNEAQ (reference sequence). The CDR3 runs to 16 residues. The CDR3 region is CASSSRDKIMNTEAFF. DNA of the CDR3: TGTGCCAGCAGCTCCCGGGACAAAATCATGAACACTGAAGCTTTCTTT.

The rearrangement links TRBV10-3 to TRBJ2-3, with 7 bases lining up with TRBD1. The junction had 3 bases not matched to a gene; V was cut back by 6 bases and J by 0 bases. This CDR3 has 14 residues. The germline CDR1 and CDR2 sequences are ENHRY and SYGVKD. CDR3 region: CAISRQGSTDTQYF. The CDR3 DNA reads as TGTGCCATCAGCCGACAGGGTAGCACAGATACGCAGTATTTT.

The V gene is TRBV28, the J gene TRBJ2-3; 7 bases match TRBD2. The V and J ends lost 4 bases and 0 bases, in that order; junction bases with no gene match: 16. CDR3 length: 19 amino acids. Germline V gene sequence: CDR1 MDHEN, CDR2 SYDVKM. The CDR3 nucleotides read TGTGCCAGCAGTTCACCCCCTGGGGTAGCGGGCCATAGCACAGATACGCAGTATTTT. It encodes CASSSPPGVAGHSTDTQYF.

The rearrangement links TRBV5-4 to TRBJ2-5; D is perhaps TRBD1 (5 bases). This CDR3 comprises 13 residues. V was shortened by 4 bases and J by 9 bases, with 16 bases between the two germline ends. The V gene's germline CDR1 is SGHNT and CDR2 YYREEE (reference sequence). CDR3 nucleotide sequence: TGTGCCAGCAGCCCAGGGCCCGCCGCGGCCCAGTACTTC. Its translation: CASSPGPAAAQYF. The full variable domain, its missing parts supplied by reference TRBV5-4 and TRBJ2-5, is ETGVTQSPTHLIKTRGQQVTLRCSSQSGHNTVSWYQQALGQGPQFIFQYYREEENGRGNFPPRFSGLQFPNYSSELNVNALELDDSALYLCASSPGPAAAQYFGPGTRLLVL.

The chain employs TRBV24-1 and TRBJ2-1, with 7 bases identical to TRBD2. The CDR3 covers 12 residues. Looked up from germline, CDR1 is KGHDR and CDR2 is SFDVKD. V shed 6 bases, J shed 8 bases, and the junction held 3 bases outside the gene matches. CDR3 amino acids: CATSWGGDEQFF. The DNA for the CDR3 is TGTGCCACCAGTTGGGGGGGTGATGAGCAGTTCTTC.

The chain couples TRBV4-2 to TRBJ1-1, with 7 bases aligning to TRBD1. V lost 1 base to trimming and J lost 4 bases; unmatched junction nucleotides: 9. Germline V lookup: CDR1 LGHNA, CDR2 YNFKEQ. This CDR3 comprises 16 residues. CDR3 DNA: TGTGCCAGCAGCCAAGGGAGGGACAGAGAGGGCACTGAAGCTTTCTTT. It codes for CASSQGRDREGTEAFF.

The V gene is TRBV4-2, the J gene TRBJ2-2; D not resolved. CDR3 length equals 14 residues. Germline V gives CDR1 LGHNA, CDR2 YNFKEQ. V gave up 1 base and J gave up 7 bases, with 10 bases separating them. The CDR3 DNA is TGTGCCAGCAGCCAAGTTCCTCGCGACGGGGAGCTGTTTTTT. It translates to CASSQVPRDGELFF.

This chain uses TRBV9 with TRBJ1-1; D is perhaps TRBD1 (5 bases). Germline V gene lookup returns CDR1 SGDLS and CDR2 YYNGEE. The CDR3 extends over 14 amino acids. V shed 2 bases and J shed 5 bases, with 13 bases lying between them. CDR3 protein: CASSVERGLTEAFF. In nucleotides, the CDR3 is TGTGCCAGCAGCGTTGAAAGGGGTTTAACTGAAGCTTTCTTT. The complete variable domain, with remaining parts taken from reference TRBV9 and TRBJ1-1, reads DSGVTQTPKHLITATGQRVTLRCSPRSGDLSVYWYQQSLDQGLQFLIQYYNGEERAKGNILERFSAQQFPDLHSELNLSSLELGDSALYFCASSVERGLTEAFFGQGTRLTVV.

The chain uses TRBV7-9 and TRBJ2-1; tentatively, D is TRBD2 (6 bases). The CDR3 spans 16 residues. The V gene's germline CDR1 is SEHNR and CDR2 FQNEAQ (reference sequence). V lost 4 bases, J lost 0 bases, and 13 bases lay in between. The CDR3 region has the DNA TGTGCCAGCAGCTCAACGGACGGGAGCTCCTACAATGAGCAGTTCTTC. This sequence encodes CASSSTDGSSYNEQFF.

The J gene is TRBJ1-2, the V gene TRBV29-1; TRBD1 is a possible D gene (6 bases). The CDR3 is 14 residues long. Germline V gene data show CDR1 as SQVTM and CDR2 as ANQGSEA. Trimming cost V 2 bases and J 0 bases, with 10 bases left between them. The DNA of the CDR3 is TGCAGCGTTGAATCACCAGGGGCTAACTATGGCTACACCTTC. Translating it yields CSVESPGANYGYTF.

The chain carries TRBV5-8 and TRBJ1-1; 9 bases align to TRBD1. The CDR3 has 13 residues. The germline V gene has CDR1 SGHTS and CDR2 YDEGEE. The ends lost 4 bases at V and 6 bases at J; junction bases unmatched: 4. The CDR3 spells CASSQDRGAEAFF. As DNA, the CDR3 is TGTGCCAGCAGCCAGGACAGGGGAGCTGAAGCTTTCTTT.

The CDR3 nucleotides are TGTGCCAGTAGTATCTACGGGGGAACTGAAGCTTTCTTT. Amino acid sequence: CASSIYGGTEAFF. V usage is TRBV19 and J usage is TRBJ1-1, with D possibly TRBD1 on 5 matching bases. CDR3 length: 13 residues. V was shortened by 3 bases and J by 5 bases, with 10 bases between the two germline ends. Germline CDR1 is LNHDA and CDR2 is SQIVND (reference sequence).

The V and J genes are TRBV3-1 (or the pseudogene TRBV3-2) and TRBJ2-1, with 9 bases lining up with TRBD1. J gave up 0 bases and V 3 bases, and 6 bases lay outside the gene matches. The CDR3 consists of 17 residues. Germline assignment: CDR1 LGHDT and CDR2 YNNKEL (reference sequence). In DNA form, the CDR3 reads TGTGCCAGCAGCCATCCACAGGGGGCGGGCTCCTACAATGAGCAGTTCTTC. Residues: CASSHPQGAGSYNEQFF.

The rearrangement joins TRBV5-1 to TRBJ2-1; 8 bases fit TRBD1. The CDR3 loop spans 13 amino acids. Looked up from germline, CDR1 is SGHRS and CDR2 is YFSETQ. The ends lost 4 bases at V and 10 bases at J; junction bases unmatched: 7. The CDR3 loop is CASSRDRRSEQFF. The CDR3 DNA is TGCGCCAGCAGCAGGGACAGGCGGTCCGAGCAGTTCTTC.

The chain uses TRBV14 and TRBJ1-2; 8 nucleotides line up with TRBD1. V shed 4 bases and J 8 bases; nucleotides not matched to a gene: 9. The CDR3 sequence is 14 residues long. Germline V gene sequence: CDR1 SGHDN, CDR2 FVKESK. CDR3 residues: CASSPRTGKEGYTF. CDR3 nucleotides: TGTGCCAGCAGCCCCCGGACAGGGAAGGAAGGCTACACCTTC.

This clone is a singleton in its sample. The chain joins TRBV25-1 to TRBJ1-2, with 8 positions matching TRBD1. Germline CDR1 is MGHDK and CDR2 is SYGVNS. The CDR3 extends over 15 amino acids. Trimming at V came to 3 bases and at J to 8 bases, leaving 11 bases not matched to a gene. The CDR3 here is CASSDPDREESGYTF. The CDR3 coding sequence is TGTGCCAGCAGTGACCCGGACAGGGAAGAGAGCGGCTACACCTTC.

The chain couples TRBV7-9 to TRBJ2-1, with D perhaps matching TRBD2 (7 bases). Germline V lookup: CDR1 SEHNR, CDR2 FQNEAQ (reference sequence). CDR3 size: 19 residues. Trimming left V 1 base short and J 0 bases short, with 19 bases between. The DNA of the CDR3 is TGTGCCAGCAGCTTAGATCTCGTGGGGGGGCAAAGCTCCTACAATGAGCAGTTCTTC. Residues: CASSLDLVGGQSSYNEQFF.

The chain combines TRBV7-2 with TRBJ1-2; no definite D call. Germline V gene lookup returns CDR1 SGHTA and CDR2 FQGNSA. This CDR3 is 12 amino acids long. Deletions cut 6 bases from V and 5 bases from J, with 10 bases between. The CDR3 DNA reads TGTGCCAGCAGAAATAACTCTTATGGCTACACCTTC. Encoded protein: CASRNNSYGYTF.